The 3 T cell receptor beta chains below all came from one sample that was sequenced in a study of T cells in narcolepsy. Assay used: immunoSEQ multiplex PCR; TCRdb lists only in-frame clones, some missing. In the table there are 30,000 to 45,000 clones, around 82% of which are singletons. The sample was CD45RA- memory CD4+ T cells from PBMCs. Receptors originate from a human donor with narcolepsy.

The chain joins TRBV7-9 to TRBJ2-5; possible D gene TRBD1, 7 bases. This CDR3 spans 14 amino acids. CDR1 and CDR2 (germline): SEHNR, FQNEAQ (reference sequence). Between the trimmed V and J ends, which lost 3 bases and 4 bases, there was a span of 12 bases. CDR3 DNA sequence: TGTGCCAGCAGCTTCGCAGGGGGGACAGAGACCCAGTACTTC. Translated: CASSFAGGTETQYF.

This clone was recorded a few times. This chain uses TRBV5-6 with TRBJ2-1; 8 positions agree with TRBD2. V shed 0 bases, J shed 5 bases, and the junction held 4 bases outside the gene matches. Germline V CDR1 and CDR2: SGHDT, YYEEEE. The CDR3 is 15 amino acids. This chain's CDR3 is CASSLGLAGNNEQFF. The CDR3 DNA sequence: TGTGCCAGCAGCTTGGGGCTAGCGGGCAACAATGAGCAGTTCTTC.

The gene calls are TRBV7-9 and TRBJ1-2; D unclear. The CDR3 spans 17 residues. V was clipped by 10 bases and J by 0 bases, with 24 bases between them. CDR1 SEHNR and CDR2 FQNEAQ come from the germline V gene (reference sequence). CDR3 in DNA: TGTGCCACCCAGCTTAGGGCCAGCTCCCGACCTAACTATGGCTACACCTTC. It yields the protein CATQLRASSRPNYGYTF. The full variable domain, in which reference TRBV7-9 and TRBJ1-2 provide the parts outside the CDR3, is DTGVSQNPRHKITKRGQNVTFRCDPISEHNRLYWYRQTLGQGPEFLTYFQNEAQLEKSRLLSDRFSAERPKGSFSTLEIQRTEQGDSAMYLCATQLRASSRPNYGYTFGSGTRLTVV.